Listed below are T cell receptor beta chains from one sample, sequenced in a study of CD8+ T cells in alopecia areata. The table came from immunoSEQ multiplex PCR; TCRdb's copy has only in-frame clones and leaves some out. This table has around 160,000 clones, 60% appearing once. The material was CD4+ T cells sorted from blood, obtained at week 24, from a patient treated with tofacitinib. Receptors were obtained from a human donor with alopecia areata. Both conserved end residues are part of each CDR3. A D gene is named only where the DNA matches it firmly. The size entry is marked missing in some rows and otherwise reads once, few, many or a size class.

d_call: .
clone_size: .
v_call: TRBV2
cdr3_aa: CASSPVYEQYF

d_call: .
clone_size: few
v_call: TRBV30
cdr3_aa: CAWSLAGGGLNSPLHF

d_call: .
clone_size: once
v_call: TRBV4-1
cdr3_aa: CASSLTWMSAGGYTF

d_call: .
clone_size: once
v_call: TRBV20-1
cdr3_aa: CSARVTEAFF

d_call: TRBD1
clone_size: .
v_call: TRBV6-1
cdr3_aa: CASSATTLGGSFGYTF

d_call: TRBD1
clone_size: .
v_call: TRBV6-5
cdr3_aa: CASSRTGNTEAFF

d_call: .
clone_size: few
v_call: TRBV11-3
cdr3_aa: CASSHPGANVLTF

d_call: .
clone_size: .
v_call: TRBV4-1
cdr3_aa: CASSQDRGNQPQHF

d_call: TRBD1
clone_size: few
v_call: TRBV6-6
cdr3_aa: CASSRGQQETQYF

d_call: .
clone_size: .
v_call: TRBV7-8
cdr3_aa: CASSGRSGYYEQYF

d_call: .
clone_size: .
v_call: TRBV6-5
cdr3_aa: CASRVSADTQYF

d_call: TRBD2
clone_size: .
v_call: TRBV5-1
cdr3_aa: CASSELAGAFRETQYF

d_call: .
clone_size: few
v_call: TRBV25-1
cdr3_aa: CASRVGETQYF

d_call: TRBD1
clone_size: few
v_call: TRBV2
cdr3_aa: CASGPGQGHSGANVLTF

d_call: TRBD1
clone_size: few
v_call: TRBV27
cdr3_aa: CASSPWDRDKVLYF

d_call: .
clone_size: .
v_call: TRBV5-1
cdr3_aa: CASSPSGFDREAFF

d_call: .
clone_size: few
v_call: TRBV29-1
cdr3_aa: CSGWDASSGANVLTF

d_call: TRBD2
clone_size: few
v_call: TRBV7-9
cdr3_aa: CASSQRLAGARRAKNIQYF

d_call: .
clone_size: .
v_call: TRBV7-8
cdr3_aa: CASSLETTGPGELFF

d_call: .
clone_size: .
v_call: TRBV5-6
cdr3_aa: CASSFLRGADQPQHF

d_call: .
clone_size: .
v_call: TRBV30
cdr3_aa: CAWSVSAGQPQHF

d_call: TRBD1
clone_size: .
v_call: TRBV4-1
cdr3_aa: CASSQDWGQQETQYF

d_call: .
clone_size: .
v_call: TRBV29-1
cdr3_aa: CSVESTGDYGYTF

d_call: .
clone_size: .
v_call: TRBV15
cdr3_aa: CATSRSQGTNEKLFF

d_call: .
clone_size: .
v_call: TRBV5-4
cdr3_aa: CASSHRGPGKETQYF

d_call: TRBD1
clone_size: few
v_call: TRBV30
cdr3_aa: CAYTWGQLNYGYTF

d_call: TRBD1
clone_size: .
v_call: TRBV5-6
cdr3_aa: CASSSVDRRVYYGYTF

d_call: .
clone_size: .
v_call: TRBV7-9
cdr3_aa: CASSPGGEQYF

d_call: .
clone_size: .
v_call: TRBV15
cdr3_aa: CATSRARSPEETQYF

d_call: .
clone_size: few
v_call: TRBV30
cdr3_aa: CAWRSLGYEQYF

d_call: .
clone_size: few
v_call: TRBV29-1
cdr3_aa: CSVEDRRGTEAFF

d_call: TRBD1
clone_size: once
v_call: TRBV7-9
cdr3_aa: CASSLSGGGNQPQHF

d_call: .
clone_size: .
v_call: TRBV29-1
cdr3_aa: CSVRGTYEQYF

d_call: .
clone_size: .
v_call: TRBV5-1
cdr3_aa: CASSFTGEAQYF

d_call: TRBD1
clone_size: .
v_call: TRBV19
cdr3_aa: CASSMTGSGELFF

d_call: .
clone_size: .
v_call: TRBV4-2
cdr3_aa: CASSQDGAPGTQYF

d_call: .
clone_size: .
v_call: TRBV10-3
cdr3_aa: CAISAGKETQYF

d_call: .
clone_size: .
v_call: TRBV5-1
cdr3_aa: CASSLDRVGTGELFF

d_call: .
clone_size: once
v_call: TRBV29-1
cdr3_aa: CSVTGSGYGYTF

d_call: TRBD1
clone_size: .
v_call: TRBV5-1
cdr3_aa: CASSLARDRGYEQYF

d_call: TRBD1
clone_size: .
v_call: TRBV25-1
cdr3_aa: CASSDRGQGFPLHF

d_call: .
clone_size: few
v_call: TRBV7-9
cdr3_aa: CASSLGDWETQYF

d_call: .
clone_size: few
v_call: TRBV6-5
cdr3_aa: CASSIGQSYEQYF

d_call: .
clone_size: .
v_call: TRBV4-2
cdr3_aa: CASSQDLGEAFF

d_call: .
clone_size: .
v_call: TRBV19
cdr3_aa: CASRKLGTEGYEQYF

d_call: .
clone_size: .
v_call: TRBV21-1
cdr3_aa: CASRTGIGNEQYF

d_call: .
clone_size: .
v_call: TRBV28
cdr3_aa: CASSPTGYGYTF

d_call: TRBD1
clone_size: .
v_call: TRBV6-4
cdr3_aa: CASNDRGNTEAFF

d_call: .
clone_size: .
v_call: TRBV7-3
cdr3_aa: CASSLAGFDTEAFF

d_call: .
clone_size: many
v_call: TRBV10-3
cdr3_aa: CAISTQAYEQYF

d_call: TRBD1
clone_size: .
v_call: TRBV29-1
cdr3_aa: CSDEQGYGTEAFF

d_call: .
clone_size: .
v_call: TRBV25-1
cdr3_aa: CASSEYSDTFYGYTF

d_call: .
clone_size: .
v_call: TRBV9
cdr3_aa: CASSVEAGANVLTF

d_call: .
clone_size: .
v_call: TRBV29-1
cdr3_aa: CSTSPGSTDTQYF

d_call: TRBD1
clone_size: .
v_call: TRBV6-6
cdr3_aa: CASRQGTGMTPLHF